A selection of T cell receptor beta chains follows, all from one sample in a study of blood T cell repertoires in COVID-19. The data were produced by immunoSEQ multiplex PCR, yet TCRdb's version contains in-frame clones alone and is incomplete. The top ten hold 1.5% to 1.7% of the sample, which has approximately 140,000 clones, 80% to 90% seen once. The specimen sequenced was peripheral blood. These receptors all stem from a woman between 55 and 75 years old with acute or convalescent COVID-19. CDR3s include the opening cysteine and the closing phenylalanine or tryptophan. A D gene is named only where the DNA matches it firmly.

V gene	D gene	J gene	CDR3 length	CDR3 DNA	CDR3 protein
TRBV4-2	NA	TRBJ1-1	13	TGTGCCAGCAGCCAAGAACCCTGGGCGGAAGCTTTCTTT	CASSQEPWAEAFF
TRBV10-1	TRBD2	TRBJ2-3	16	TGCGCCAGCAGTGAGTCGGGACTAGCGGGGCTAGATACGCAGTATTTT	CASSESGLAGLDTQYF
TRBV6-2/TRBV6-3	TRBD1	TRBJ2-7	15	TGTGCCAGCAGTTACCTAAGACAGGGGGCAGGAGAGCAGTACTTC	CASSYLRQGAGEQYF
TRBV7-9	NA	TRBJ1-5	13	TGTGCCAGCAGCTTTGACGGGAATCAGCCCCAGCATTTT	CASSFDGNQPQHF
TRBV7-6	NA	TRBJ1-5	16	TGTGCCAGCAGCTTAGCTACTGAGTTGAGCAATCAGCCCCAGCATTTT	CASSLATELSNQPQHF
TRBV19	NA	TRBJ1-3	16	TGTGCCAGTAGTATTCGACCCGGGACAACTGGAAACACCATATATTTT	CASSIRPGTTGNTIYF
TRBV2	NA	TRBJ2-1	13	TGTGCCAGCAGTGAAGCGGAGGGTCATGAGCAGTTCTTC	CASSEAEGHEQFF
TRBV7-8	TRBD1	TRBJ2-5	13	TGTGCCAGCAGCTCTGGACAGGGAGAGACCCAGTACTTC	CASSSGQGETQYF
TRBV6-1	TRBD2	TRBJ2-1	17	TGTGCCAGCAGTGAAGGCCCCGGACTAGCGGGGGACAATGAGCAGTTCTTC	CASSEGPGLAGDNEQFF
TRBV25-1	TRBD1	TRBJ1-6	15	TGTGCCAGCAGTGTTGGATGGGACAGAACTTCACCCCTCCACTTT	CASSVGWDRTSPLHF
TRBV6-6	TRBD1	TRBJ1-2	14	TGTGCCAGCAGTCCCTCCAGGGGGCAGGACGGCTACACCTTC	CASSPSRGQDGYTF
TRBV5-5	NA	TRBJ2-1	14	TGTGCCAGCAGCTTGGGCTTCAGATACAATGAGCAGTTCTTC	CASSLGFRYNEQFF